This TCR beta chain was observed in a study of PD-1 blockade in classical Hodgkin lymphoma. Each of the patients experienced relapse following autologous stem cell transplantation, and their brentuximab vedotin exposure differed. This clone was recorded once. The protocol was immunoSEQ multiplex PCR, while the TCRdb copy is restricted to in-frame clones and leaves out a portion. The repertoire holds 100,000 to 130,000 clones, nearly 90% seen once, with less than 20% in the top ten. The specimen was peripheral blood mononuclear cells (PBMCs), collected before the second cycle of nivolumab. The sequence came from a human donor with classical Hodgkin lymphoma.

The CDR3 region is CASSYSGKNYGYTF. CDR3 coding DNA: TGTGCCAGCAGCTATTCGGGAAAGAACTATGGCTACACCTTC. The chain recombines TRBV27 with TRBJ1-2, with D uncertain. This CDR3 is 14 amino acids long. Germline CDR1 MNHEY, CDR2 SMNVEV (reference sequence). V was cut by 6 bases and J by 2 bases, with 13 bases left in between.